A selection of T cell receptor beta chains follows, all from one sample in a study of blood T cell repertoires in COVID-19. Sequencing used immunoSEQ multiplex PCR; TCRdb keeps in-frame clones, though not all of them. Counted here are approximately 180,000 clones, 70% to 85% occurring once; the ten biggest clones make up roughly 17%. Sequencing used PBMCs or T cells enriched from blood (not recorded which). The receptors were gathered from a woman aged 45 to 65 who had recovered from COVID-19. Each CDR3 is given with its conserved first and last residue. Each record gives: CDR3 DNA, CDR3 protein, J gene, clone size, V gene, D gene. The D gene is left open where the match is weak. A row's size may be missing; if present it is once, few, many or a size class.

CDR3 DNA: TGTGCCAGCAGCTTGGTAACAGACTATGGCTACACCTTC
CDR3 protein: CASSLVTDYGYTF
J gene: TRBJ1-2
clone size: NA
V gene: TRBV5-6
D gene: NA

CDR3 DNA: TGTGCCAGCACTAAGGAGGGGCTAGCCCGCAGGAGCTCCTACGAGCAGTACTTC
CDR3 protein: CASTKEGLARRSSYEQYF
J gene: TRBJ2-7
clone size: NA
V gene: TRBV11-2
D gene: NA

CDR3 DNA: TGTGCCAGCAGCCAGGACAGGGGCTCCTACGAGCAGTACTTC
CDR3 protein: CASSQDRGSYEQYF
J gene: TRBJ2-7
clone size: NA
V gene: TRBV11-2
D gene: TRBD1

CDR3 DNA: TGTGCCAGCAGTTTCGACGGAGCTCTGGGCTACACCTTC
CDR3 protein: CASSFDGALGYTF
J gene: TRBJ1-2
clone size: NA
V gene: TRBV7-3
D gene: NA

CDR3 DNA: TGTGCCACCAGTGACTCCGGTAGAGCTTTCTTT
CDR3 protein: CATSDSGRAFF
J gene: TRBJ1-1
clone size: NA
V gene: TRBV24-1
D gene: NA

CDR3 DNA: TGTGCCAGCAGTCCCAGGGAAGCGGGTGATGAAAAACTGTTTTTT
CDR3 protein: CASSPREAGDEKLFF
J gene: TRBJ1-4
clone size: NA
V gene: TRBV28
D gene: NA

CDR3 DNA: TGTGCCAGCAGGCCGGGACAGGAGTTTTCACCCCTCCACTTT
CDR3 protein: CASRPGQEFSPLHF
J gene: TRBJ1-6
clone size: NA
V gene: TRBV9
D gene: TRBD1

CDR3 DNA: TGTGCCAGCAGACCTGACAGCACTGAAGCTTTCTTT
CDR3 protein: CASRPDSTEAFF
J gene: TRBJ1-1
clone size: NA
V gene: TRBV12-3/TRBV12-4
D gene: NA

CDR3 DNA: TGTGCCAGCAGTGCCCCTTCCTGGGAGTACGAGCAGTACTTC
CDR3 protein: CASSAPSWEYEQYF
J gene: TRBJ2-7
clone size: NA
V gene: TRBV6-2/TRBV6-3
D gene: NA

CDR3 DNA: TGTGCCAGCGCAGCCGGACAGTATTTCTACAATGAGCAGTTCTTC
CDR3 protein: CASAAGQYFYNEQFF
J gene: TRBJ2-1
clone size: NA
V gene: TRBV7-9
D gene: NA

CDR3 DNA: TGTGCCAGCAGTTTTGCTGGCGGGAGTAGGGACGAGCAGTACTTC
CDR3 protein: CASSFAGGSRDEQYF
J gene: TRBJ2-7
clone size: NA
V gene: TRBV7-8
D gene: TRBD2

CDR3 DNA: TGTGCCAGCAGTCTAATGACAGGGAATAATGAAAAACTGTTTTTT
CDR3 protein: CASSLMTGNNEKLFF
J gene: TRBJ1-4
clone size: NA
V gene: TRBV2
D gene: TRBD1

CDR3 DNA: TGTGCCACCACAATCCCTAGCGGGGAGTACAATGAGCAGTTCTTC
CDR3 protein: CATTIPSGEYNEQFF
J gene: TRBJ2-1
clone size: once
V gene: TRBV5-4
D gene: TRBD2

CDR3 DNA: TGTGCCAGCAGCCAAGACGTCGGACACGCAACTAATGAAAAACTGTTTTTT
CDR3 protein: CASSQDVGHATNEKLFF
J gene: TRBJ1-4
clone size: NA
V gene: TRBV3-1/TRBV3-2
D gene: NA

CDR3 DNA: TGTGCCAGCAGTTCCACAGGGGGCGGTGAAAAACTGTTTTTT
CDR3 protein: CASSSTGGGEKLFF
J gene: TRBJ1-4
clone size: NA
V gene: TRBV28
D gene: TRBD1

CDR3 DNA: TGTGCCAGCAGTTATGGCGGGACCTACGAGCAGTACTTC
CDR3 protein: CASSYGGTYEQYF
J gene: TRBJ2-7
clone size: NA
V gene: TRBV12-3/TRBV12-4
D gene: NA

CDR3 DNA: TGTGCCAGCAAAGCCGAACGACAGTCCTATGGCTACACCTTC
CDR3 protein: CASKAERQSYGYTF
J gene: TRBJ1-2
clone size: NA
V gene: TRBV28
D gene: NA

CDR3 DNA: TGTGCCAGCAGCTCACAGGCGCCTGGAGCTAATGAAAAACTGTTTTTT
CDR3 protein: CASSSQAPGANEKLFF
J gene: TRBJ1-4
clone size: NA
V gene: TRBV7-2
D gene: NA

CDR3 DNA: TGTGCCAGCTCACCGCCAGGACTAGCGGAGAAGTACGAGCAGTACTTC
CDR3 protein: CASSPPGLAEKYEQYF
J gene: TRBJ2-7
clone size: NA
V gene: TRBV18
D gene: TRBD2

CDR3 DNA: TGTGCCAGCAGTTCTCACAGGGGCTCTGGCTACACCTTC
CDR3 protein: CASSSHRGSGYTF
J gene: TRBJ1-2
clone size: NA
V gene: TRBV6-5
D gene: TRBD1

CDR3 DNA: TGCGCCAGCAGCTTTCGGGACTCCACAGATACGCAGTATTTT
CDR3 protein: CASSFRDSTDTQYF
J gene: TRBJ2-3
clone size: NA
V gene: TRBV5-1
D gene: NA

CDR3 DNA: TGTGCCAGCAGCTATTCGGGGGGTCAGGGCGAGCAGTACTTC
CDR3 protein: CASSYSGGQGEQYF
J gene: TRBJ2-7
clone size: NA
V gene: TRBV7-2
D gene: TRBD2

CDR3 DNA: TGTGCCAGCAGCCGACCGGGGACTAGCGGGAAGAAAGGTTGGAGCACAGATACGCAGTATTTT
CDR3 protein: CASSRPGTSGKKGWSTDTQYF
J gene: TRBJ2-3
clone size: once
V gene: TRBV6-6
D gene: TRBD2

CDR3 DNA: TGTGCCAGCGGAAGACAGGGCGGTGAGACCCAGTACTTC
CDR3 protein: CASGRQGGETQYF
J gene: TRBJ2-5
clone size: NA
V gene: TRBV27
D gene: TRBD1

CDR3 DNA: TGTGCCAGCAGCTCGACCGGGACTAGCGTGCAGTACTTC
CDR3 protein: CASSSTGTSVQYF
J gene: TRBJ2-7
clone size: NA
V gene: TRBV11-2
D gene: TRBD2

CDR3 DNA: TGTGCCAGCAGCTTAAGACTAGAGCTGTTTTTT
CDR3 protein: CASSLRLELFF
J gene: TRBJ2-2
clone size: NA
V gene: TRBV7-2
D gene: NA

CDR3 DNA: TGTGCCAGCAGGGCAAGGACAGGGGTCAACTATGGCTACACCTTC
CDR3 protein: CASRARTGVNYGYTF
J gene: TRBJ1-2
clone size: NA
V gene: TRBV2
D gene: TRBD1

CDR3 DNA: TGTGCCAGCAGCTTAGGCCTTAATAGCGGGAGGGGAGAGACCCAGTACTTC
CDR3 protein: CASSLGLNSGRGETQYF
J gene: TRBJ2-5
clone size: NA
V gene: TRBV11-2
D gene: TRBD2

CDR3 DNA: TGTGCCAGCAGCAAGCGACAGGGGCCCTACGAGCAGTACTTC
CDR3 protein: CASSKRQGPYEQYF
J gene: TRBJ2-7
clone size: few
V gene: TRBV14
D gene: TRBD1

CDR3 DNA: TGTGCCAGCAGCTCGACAGGGGTATTGAACACTGAAGCTTTCTTT
CDR3 protein: CASSSTGVLNTEAFF
J gene: TRBJ1-1
clone size: once
V gene: TRBV3-1/TRBV3-2
D gene: TRBD1

CDR3 DNA: TGTGCCAGCAGCTCCGGACAGGGGGTGGAATCAACCATATATTTT
CDR3 protein: CASSSGQGVESTIYF
J gene: TRBJ1-3
clone size: few
V gene: TRBV7-9
D gene: TRBD1

CDR3 DNA: TGCGCCAGCAGCCAAGCGACAGGGAGCAATCAGCCCCAGCATTTT
CDR3 protein: CASSQATGSNQPQHF
J gene: TRBJ1-5
clone size: NA
V gene: TRBV4-3
D gene: TRBD1

CDR3 DNA: TGTGCCAGCAGTCCGACAGAACAAACCTACGAGCAGTACTTC
CDR3 protein: CASSPTEQTYEQYF
J gene: TRBJ2-7
clone size: NA
V gene: TRBV27
D gene: NA

CDR3 DNA: TGTGCCAGCAACCCCCAGGGCCCCAAAAACATTCAGTACTTC
CDR3 protein: CASNPQGPKNIQYF
J gene: TRBJ2-4
clone size: NA
V gene: TRBV27
D gene: NA

CDR3 DNA: TGTGCCAGCAGCTTACTATCCGGGCAGGGGGGATACGAGCAGTACTTC
CDR3 protein: CASSLLSGQGGYEQYF
J gene: TRBJ2-7
clone size: once
V gene: TRBV7-9
D gene: NA

CDR3 DNA: TGTGCCAGCAGCTTAGTCGACGGAGTCTACGAGCAGTACTTC
CDR3 protein: CASSLVDGVYEQYF
J gene: TRBJ2-7
clone size: NA
V gene: TRBV7-9
D gene: NA

CDR3 DNA: TGTGCCAGCAGCTTGCAGGGGGCGTCTAATTCACCCCTCCACTTT
CDR3 protein: CASSLQGASNSPLHF
J gene: TRBJ1-6
clone size: NA
V gene: TRBV5-5
D gene: TRBD1

CDR3 DNA: TGTGCCAGCAGACCCGGTGGGCAGGGCCACAATGAGCAGTTCTTC
CDR3 protein: CASRPGGQGHNEQFF
J gene: TRBJ2-1
clone size: few
V gene: TRBV27
D gene: NA

CDR3 DNA: TGTGCCAGCAGGGTCGGGGGTCAGGTTGAAAAACTGTTTTTT
CDR3 protein: CASRVGGQVEKLFF
J gene: TRBJ1-4
clone size: NA
V gene: TRBV28
D gene: NA

CDR3 DNA: TGTGCCAGCAGCGTAGCTCAGGGATTGGATACGCAGTATTTT
CDR3 protein: CASSVAQGLDTQYF
J gene: TRBJ2-3
clone size: once
V gene: TRBV9
D gene: NA

CDR3 DNA: TGTGCCAGCAGCTTGGACAGGAACACTGAAGCTTTCTTT
CDR3 protein: CASSLDRNTEAFF
J gene: TRBJ1-1
clone size: NA
V gene: TRBV7-2
D gene: NA

CDR3 DNA: TGTGCCAGCAGTGATGGGACTAGAAACGAGCAGTACTTC
CDR3 protein: CASSDGTRNEQYF
J gene: TRBJ2-7
clone size: many
V gene: TRBV2
D gene: TRBD2

CDR3 DNA: TGTGCCAGCGGACAGGGGCAGGGCTACAATGAGCAGTTCTTC
CDR3 protein: CASGQGQGYNEQFF
J gene: TRBJ2-1
clone size: NA
V gene: TRBV19
D gene: TRBD1

CDR3 DNA: TGCTGTGCTAGTAAGACTTGTGGGAAGTTCGTGTGTCTGGGGGCGGGGAGGGGAGATACGCAGTATTTT
CDR3 protein: CCASKTCGKFVCLGAGRGDTQYF
J gene: TRBJ2-3
clone size: once
V gene: TRBV20-1
D gene: NA

CDR3 DNA: TGTGCCAGCAGAAGGTTGGAGCGGAGCACAGATACGCAGTATTTT
CDR3 protein: CASRRLERSTDTQYF
J gene: TRBJ2-3
clone size: NA
V gene: TRBV2
D gene: NA

CDR3 DNA: TGTGCCAGCAGTCACCCCGGACTAGCGGGAGGGCCCTACGAGCAGTACTTC
CDR3 protein: CASSHPGLAGGPYEQYF
J gene: TRBJ2-7
clone size: NA
V gene: TRBV6-2/TRBV6-3
D gene: TRBD2

CDR3 DNA: TGCGCCAGCAGCCGAGAATCACTAGGGCTAGCGCGCAATGAGCAGTTCTTC
CDR3 protein: CASSRESLGLARNEQFF
J gene: TRBJ2-1
clone size: NA
V gene: TRBV4-1
D gene: NA

CDR3 DNA: TGCAGCGTTGCTGGGCGTACTAGCGGGAGATTGGAGACCCAGTACTTC
CDR3 protein: CSVAGRTSGRLETQYF
J gene: TRBJ2-5
clone size: NA
V gene: TRBV29-1
D gene: TRBD2

CDR3 DNA: TGTGCCAGCAGCGCCCCAGGAGATACGCAGTATTTT
CDR3 protein: CASSAPGDTQYF
J gene: TRBJ2-3
clone size: few
V gene: TRBV7-3
D gene: NA

CDR3 DNA: TGTGCCAGCAGCGTAGGCCAGCGGGGAGAGAATGAGCAGTTCTTC
CDR3 protein: CASSVGQRGENEQFF
J gene: TRBJ2-1
clone size: NA
V gene: TRBV9
D gene: TRBD2

CDR3 DNA: TGTGCCAGCAGCTTAGTATTACCAGGTCCCAATGAGCAGTTCTTC
CDR3 protein: CASSLVLPGPNEQFF
J gene: TRBJ2-1
clone size: NA
V gene: TRBV7-9
D gene: NA

CDR3 DNA: TGTGCCAGCAGCTTAGAGGGTCAGGTTCTCGCTGAAGCTTTCTTT
CDR3 protein: CASSLEGQVLAEAFF
J gene: TRBJ1-1
clone size: NA
V gene: TRBV7-3
D gene: NA

CDR3 DNA: TGTGCCAGCAGGAGGGGGCAGGGAGCAAACGAGCAGTACTTC
CDR3 protein: CASRRGQGANEQYF
J gene: TRBJ2-7
clone size: NA
V gene: TRBV2
D gene: TRBD1